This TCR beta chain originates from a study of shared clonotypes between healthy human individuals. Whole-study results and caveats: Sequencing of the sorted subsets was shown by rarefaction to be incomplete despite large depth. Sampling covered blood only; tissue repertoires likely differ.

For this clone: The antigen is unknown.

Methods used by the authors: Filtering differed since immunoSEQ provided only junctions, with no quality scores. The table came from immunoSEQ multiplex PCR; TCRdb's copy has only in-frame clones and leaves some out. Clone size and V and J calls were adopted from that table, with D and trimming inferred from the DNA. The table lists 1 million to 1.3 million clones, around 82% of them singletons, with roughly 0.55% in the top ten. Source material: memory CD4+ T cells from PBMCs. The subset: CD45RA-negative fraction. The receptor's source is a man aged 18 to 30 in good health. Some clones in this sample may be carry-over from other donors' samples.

DNA for the CDR3: TGTGCCAGCAGCAAAGTAACCCCGACCCCTTCCTACGAGCAGTACTTC. Its protein is CASSKVTPTPSYEQYF. J is TRBJ2-7 and V is TRBV21-1. TRBV21-1 is assigned pseudogene status. The CDR3 covers 16 residues.